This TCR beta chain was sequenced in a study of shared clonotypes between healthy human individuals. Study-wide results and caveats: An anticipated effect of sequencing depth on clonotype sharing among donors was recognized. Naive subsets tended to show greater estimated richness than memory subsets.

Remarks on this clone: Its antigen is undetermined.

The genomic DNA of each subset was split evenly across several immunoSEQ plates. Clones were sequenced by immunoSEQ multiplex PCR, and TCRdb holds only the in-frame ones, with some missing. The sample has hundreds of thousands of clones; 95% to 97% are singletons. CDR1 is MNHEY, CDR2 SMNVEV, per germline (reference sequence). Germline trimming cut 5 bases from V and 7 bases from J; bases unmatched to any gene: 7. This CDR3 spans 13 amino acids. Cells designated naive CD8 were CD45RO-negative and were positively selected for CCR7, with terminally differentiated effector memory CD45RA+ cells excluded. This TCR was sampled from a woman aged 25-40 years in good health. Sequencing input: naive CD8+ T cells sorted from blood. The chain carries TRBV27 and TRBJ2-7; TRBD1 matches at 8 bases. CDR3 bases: TGTGCCAGCAGTCTGTGGACAGGGAGGGAGCAGTACTTC. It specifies CASSLWTGREQYF.